This paragraph reports one T cell receptor beta chain. Its specificity is unknown. CDR3 length equals 15 residues. V lost 6 bases to trimming and J lost 7 bases; unmatched junction nucleotides: 12. In germline, CDR1 is MDHEN, CDR2 SYDVKM. The sample is drawn from a study of cytotoxic CD8 clonotypes in ibrutinib-treated CLL. General study findings and limits: Clonality (at baseline) was higher than in age-matched healthy donors and tracked circulating CD8+ T-cell counts.

Depths of 1 in 200,000 to 1 in 1 million T cells were the sequencing target. Some clones are missing from TCRdb's copy, which holds only in-frame ones; the method was immunoSEQ multiplex PCR. The sample consists of around 200,000 clones, nearly 80% of them appearing once. The input for sequencing was PBMCs, taken after 12 months of ibrutinib treatment. The rearrangement links TRBV28 to TRBJ1-5; 7 nucleotides match TRBD1. The sequence was obtained from a human donor with chronic lymphocytic leukemia. CDR3 in amino acids: CASSLDRVKGQPQHF. In DNA, the CDR3 is TGTGCCAGCAGCCTCGACAGGGTAAAAGGCCAGCCCCAGCATTTT.